This T cell receptor beta chain comes out of a study of T-cell memory formation after mild COVID-19. Study-wide findings and caveats: Cross-reactive memory apparently joined, as some responding clones appeared in pre-infection memory. Specificity for SARS-CoV-2 was not confirmed among the second-wave clones peaking on day 37. Clones contracting day 15 to 85 were balanced CD4/CD8; later expanders leaned CD4+.

Remarks on this clonotype: Its antigen remains unknown.

TCRdb processed the 5' RACE reads anew with MiXCR; each CDR3 protein has one entry. Of roughly 240,000 distinct CDR3 sequences detected, 15% to 20% appear once; the ten largest clones hold approximately 23%. The germline CDR1 and CDR2 sequences are MNHEY and SVGEGT. Losses at the gene ends were 6 bases for V and 10 bases for J; bases not matched to a gene: 16. The CDR3 has 15 residues. The chain is built from TRBV6-2 or TRBV6-3 and TRBJ1-1, with TRBD1 matching 8 bases. This TCR was recovered from a man aged 18 to 35 who had mild COVID-19 (a few samples of this study predate the infection). Cell type and time point are not known. The sample consisted of PBMCs or a T cell subset sorted from them (not recorded which). The CDR3 DNA reads TGTGCCAGCAGAAACGGCGGGACAGGTCCTTCCATAGCTTTCTTT. Translated, it gives CASRNGGTGPSIAFF.